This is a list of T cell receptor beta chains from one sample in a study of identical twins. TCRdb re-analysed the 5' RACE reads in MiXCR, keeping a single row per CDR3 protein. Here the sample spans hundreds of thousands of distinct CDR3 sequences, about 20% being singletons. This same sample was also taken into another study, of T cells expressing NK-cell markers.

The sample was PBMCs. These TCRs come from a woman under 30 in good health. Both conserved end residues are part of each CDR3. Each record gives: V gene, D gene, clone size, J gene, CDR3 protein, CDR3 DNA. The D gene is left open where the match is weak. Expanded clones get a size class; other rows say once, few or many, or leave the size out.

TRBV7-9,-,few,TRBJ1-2,CASSTTGEANYGYTF,TGTGCCAGCAGCACAACAGGAGAGGCTAACTATGGCTACACCTTC
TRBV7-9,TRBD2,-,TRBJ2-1,CASSSSGTSGIGEQFF,TGTGCCAGCAGCTCTTCCGGGACTAGCGGGATTGGTGAGCAGTTCTTC
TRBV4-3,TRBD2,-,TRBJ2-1,CASSQRGLLEQFF,TGCGCCAGCAGCCAGCGGGGACTACTCGAGCAGTTCTTC
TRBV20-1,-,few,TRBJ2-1,CSARDRRAFYNEQFF,TGCAGTGCTAGAGATCGGAGGGCGTTCTACAATGAGCAGTTCTTC
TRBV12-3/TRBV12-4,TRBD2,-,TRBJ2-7,CASSGTTLPGTTPYEQYF,TGTGCCAGCAGTGGCACCACCCTCCCAGGGACTACTCCCTACGAGCAGTACTTC
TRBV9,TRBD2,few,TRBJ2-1,CASSVAPSGYTYNEQFF,TGTGCCAGCAGCGTAGCCCCTAGCGGGTACACCTACAATGAGCAGTTCTTC
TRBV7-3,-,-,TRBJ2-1,CASSLIGSGDNEQFF,TGTGCCAGCAGCTTAATCGGTAGCGGAGATAATGAGCAGTTCTTC
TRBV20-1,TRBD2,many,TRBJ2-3,CSVSSGRTDTQYF,TGCAGTGTCTCTAGCGGGAGAACAGATACGCAGTATTTT
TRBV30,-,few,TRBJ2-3,CAWSPRLLTDTQYF,TGTGCCTGGAGTCCGAGACTACTCACAGATACGCAGTATTTT
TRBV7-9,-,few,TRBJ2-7,CASSFSRGLDEQYF,TGTGCCAGCAGCTTTTCACGGGGTTTGGACGAGCAGTACTTC
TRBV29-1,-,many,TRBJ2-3,CSGSDYTDTQYF,TGCAGCGGATCGGACTACACAGATACGCAGTATTTT
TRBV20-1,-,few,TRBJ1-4,CSATPLGRANEKLFF,TGCAGTGCTACCCCCTTGGGGAGGGCTAATGAAAAACTGTTTTTT
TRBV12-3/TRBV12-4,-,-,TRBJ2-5,CASSRAGGRREDF,TGTGCCAGCAGTCGGGCTGGGGGCAGAAGAGAGGACTTC
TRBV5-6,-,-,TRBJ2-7,CASSPVLSSYEQYF,TGTGCCAGCAGCCCCGTCTTAAGCTCCTACGAGCAGTACTTC
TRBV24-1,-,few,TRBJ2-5,CATSDPNRGTQYF,TGTGCCACCAGTGATCCAAATCGGGGGACCCAGTACTTC
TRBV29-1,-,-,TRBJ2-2,CSVQDANTGELFF,TGCAGCGTTCAGGACGCGAACACCGGGGAGCTGTTTTTT
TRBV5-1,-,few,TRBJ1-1,CASSLVSYGGRTEAFF,TGCGCCAGCAGCTTGGTTTCCTACGGGGGGAGAACTGAAGCTTTCTTT
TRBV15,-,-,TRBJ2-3,CATSRVLASTDTQYF,TGTGCCACCAGCAGAGTACTAGCTAGCACAGATACGCAGTATTTT
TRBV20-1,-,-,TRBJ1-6,CSARYGGGDNSPLHF,TGCAGTGCTAGATATGGGGGAGGGGATAATTCACCCCTCCACTTT
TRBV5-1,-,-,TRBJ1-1,CASSPWDGSPAFF,TGCGCCAGCAGCCCCTGGGACGGTTCTCCGGCTTTCTTT
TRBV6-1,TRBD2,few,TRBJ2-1,CASRSSGGVSYNEQFF,TGTGCCAGCAGGTCTAGTGGGGGGGTATCCTACAATGAGCAGTTCTTC
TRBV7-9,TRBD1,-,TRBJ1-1,CASSARQGGLNTEAFF,TGTGCCAGCAGCGCCCGACAGGGAGGACTGAACACTGAAGCTTTCTTT
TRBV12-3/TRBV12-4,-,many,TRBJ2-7,CASSFSPGAYEQYF,TGTGCCAGCAGTTTTTCCCCGGGAGCCTACGAGCAGTACTTC
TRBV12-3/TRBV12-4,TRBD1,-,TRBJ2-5,CASSSSTGRETQYF,TGTGCCAGCAGTTCATCGACAGGGAGAGAGACCCAGTACTTC
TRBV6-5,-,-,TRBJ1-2,CASSYSRTAIYGYTF,TGTGCCAGCAGTTACTCGAGGACCGCGATTTATGGCTACACCTTC
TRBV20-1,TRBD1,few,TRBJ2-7,CSATRDRTSYEQYF,TGCAGTGCGACGAGGGACAGGACCTCCTACGAGCAGTACTTC
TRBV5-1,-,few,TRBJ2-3,CASSLFDGTDTQYF,TGCGCCAGCAGCTTGTTCGACGGCACAGATACGCAGTATTTT
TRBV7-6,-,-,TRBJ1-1,CASSPQAPSRAFF,TGTGCCAGCAGCCCCCAGGCCCCGAGCAGGGCTTTCTTT
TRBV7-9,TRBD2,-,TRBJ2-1,CASSLASGGVNEQFF,TGTGCCAGCAGCTTAGCTAGCGGGGGGGTCAATGAGCAGTTCTTC
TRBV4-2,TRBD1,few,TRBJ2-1,CASSPFPRQGRDSYNEQFF,TGTGCCAGCAGCCCCTTTCCGCGACAGGGCAGAGACTCCTACAATGAGCAGTTCTTC
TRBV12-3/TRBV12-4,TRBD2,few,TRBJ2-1,CASRTTSGRASREQFF,TGTGCCAGCAGAACTACTAGCGGGAGGGCCTCTAGAGAGCAGTTCTTC
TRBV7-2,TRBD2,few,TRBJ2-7,CASSLTNSGRLDEQYF,TGTGCCAGCAGCTTGACGAATAGCGGGAGACTCGACGAGCAGTACTTC
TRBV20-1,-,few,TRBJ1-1,CSAMTRNTEAFF,TGCAGTGCTATGACGAGGAACACTGAAGCTTTCTTT
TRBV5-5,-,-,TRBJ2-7,CASSGGGRNEQYF,TGTGCCAGCAGCGGCGGAGGGCGCAACGAGCAGTACTTC
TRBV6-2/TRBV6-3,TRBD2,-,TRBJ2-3,CASRPKFLAGGTDTQYF,TGTGCCAGCAGACCAAAGTTCCTAGCGGGAGGGACAGATACGCAGTATTTT
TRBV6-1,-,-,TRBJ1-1,CASSPLDRNTEAFF,TGTGCCAGCAGCCCCCTCGACAGAAACACTGAAGCTTTCTTT
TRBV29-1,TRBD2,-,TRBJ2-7,CSVEVRTSYEQYF,TGCAGCGTTGAAGTAAGGACTAGCTACGAGCAGTACTTC
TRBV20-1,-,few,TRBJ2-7,CSAEKILAYEQYF,TGCAGTGCTGAAAAAATACTAGCCTACGAGCAGTACTTC
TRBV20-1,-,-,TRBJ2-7,CSARSDRGLYEQYF,TGCAGTGCTAGATCGGACAGAGGCCTCTACGAGCAGTACTTC
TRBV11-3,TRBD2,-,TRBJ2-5,CASSSPAMTSGEETQYF,TGTGCCAGCAGCTCCCCGGCAATGACTAGCGGGGAAGAGACCCAGTACTTC
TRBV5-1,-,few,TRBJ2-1,CASCPQENYNEQFF,TGCGCCAGCTGTCCACAGGAGAACTACAATGAGCAGTTCTTC
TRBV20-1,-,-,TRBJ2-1,CSASNGNEQFF,TGCAGTGCTTCGAACGGGAATGAGCAGTTCTTC
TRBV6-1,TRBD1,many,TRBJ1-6,CATKQGENSPLHF,TGTGCCACTAAACAGGGGGAGAATTCACCCCTCCACTTT
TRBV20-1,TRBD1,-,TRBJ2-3,CSAPQGSRDTQYF,TGCAGTGCTCCACAGGGGTCCAGAGATACGCAGTATTTT
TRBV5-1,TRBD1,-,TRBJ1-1,CASSLNSGTGFEAFF,TGCGCCAGCAGCTTAAATTCCGGGACAGGCTTTGAAGCTTTCTTT
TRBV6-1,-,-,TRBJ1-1,CASRRRRTNTEAFF,TGTGCCAGCAGACGACGGAGGACCAACACTGAAGCTTTCTTT
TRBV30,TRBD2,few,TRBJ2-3,CAWNRLAGVVDTQYF,TGTGCCTGGAATCGACTAGCGGGAGTGGTAGATACGCAGTATTTT
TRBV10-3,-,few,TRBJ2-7,CAISESLREQYF,TGTGCCATCAGTGAGTCCCTACGCGAGCAGTACTTC
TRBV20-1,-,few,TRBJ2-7,CSAKHSRGAGYEQYF,TGCAGTGCTAAGCACTCCAGGGGGGCAGGCTACGAGCAGTACTTC
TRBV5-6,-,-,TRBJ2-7,CASSLVRRGSGEQYF,TGTGCCAGCAGCTTGGTGCGACGGGGGTCGGGAGAGCAGTACTTC